This entry describes one T cell receptor beta chain. Its antigen is not known. A junction boundary mismatches the germline segment, possibly from a read error. TCR beta cDNA was made from 500 ng total RNA with a constant-region primer. Three nested multiplex PCR rounds, a slightly modified ARM-PCR, produced the libraries for TCR beta. The opening two PCR rounds, around 11 cycles each, paired TRBV1-TRBV30 forward primers with a C-beta reverse primer. In TCRdb, the multiplex PCR reads were re-called with MiXCR into one record per CDR3 protein. Of about 54,000 distinct CDR3 sequences listed, about 68% are singletons. These data come from a study of tumor-infiltrating lymphocytes in primary liver carcinoma. The overall study: Tumor lesions were T1-T3 N0M0 and spanned about 4.2 to 11 cm. Broader study findings: The difference in top-250-clone fraction between tumors and blood was significant, favoring tumors (p = 0.039). Only about 8-25% of top clones were detected in each of the five tumor regions.

From approximately 20-30 mg of unsorted bulk tissue, DNA and RNA were co-extracted together. The study found over 90% viable tumor cells in every tumor sample. This CDR3 region has 15 residues. Germline loops: CDR1 MDHEN, CDR2 SYDVKM. The clonotype originates from a man between 40 and 49 years old with primary liver carcinoma and hepatitis B virus infection. This rearrangement joins TRBV28 to TRBJ2-3, with D possibly TRBD2 on 6 matching bases. The sample was liver tumor tissue from sampling region 2. The subset here: tumor region T2, inferior pole. CDR3 DNA: TGTGCCAGCAGTTTAGGCGGGACGAATACAGATACGCAGTGTTTT. As protein: CASSLGGTNTDTQCF.